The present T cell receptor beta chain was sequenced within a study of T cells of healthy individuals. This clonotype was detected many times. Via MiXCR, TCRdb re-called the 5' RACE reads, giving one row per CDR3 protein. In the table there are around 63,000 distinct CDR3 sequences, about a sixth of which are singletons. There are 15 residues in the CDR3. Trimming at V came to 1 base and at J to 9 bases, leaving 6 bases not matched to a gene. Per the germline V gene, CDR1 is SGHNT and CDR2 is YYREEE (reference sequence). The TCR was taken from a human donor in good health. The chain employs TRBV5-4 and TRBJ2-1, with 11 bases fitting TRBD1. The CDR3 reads CASSLIGQGAAEQFF. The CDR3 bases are TGTGCCAGCAGCTTGATTGGACAGGGGGCAGCTGAGCAGTTCTTC.